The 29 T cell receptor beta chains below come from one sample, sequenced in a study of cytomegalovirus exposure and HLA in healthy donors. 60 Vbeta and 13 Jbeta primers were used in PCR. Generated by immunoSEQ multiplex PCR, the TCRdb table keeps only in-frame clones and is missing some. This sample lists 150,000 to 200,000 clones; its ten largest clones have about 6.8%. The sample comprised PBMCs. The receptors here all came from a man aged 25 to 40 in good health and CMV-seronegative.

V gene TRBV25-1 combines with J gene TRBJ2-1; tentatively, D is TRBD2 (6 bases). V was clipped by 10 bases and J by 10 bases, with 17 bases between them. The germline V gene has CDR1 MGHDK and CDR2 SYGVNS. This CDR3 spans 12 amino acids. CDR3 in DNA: TGTGCCACAGTCCGGGAGTTAGAAGAGCAGTTCTTC. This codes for CATVRELEEQFF.

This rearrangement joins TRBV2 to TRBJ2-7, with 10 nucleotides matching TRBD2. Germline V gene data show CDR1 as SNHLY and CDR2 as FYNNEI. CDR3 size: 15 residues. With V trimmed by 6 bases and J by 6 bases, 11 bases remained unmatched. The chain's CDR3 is CASSRPGAGGPEQYF. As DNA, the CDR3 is TGTGCCAGCAGCCGCCCGGGAGCGGGGGGGCCCGAGCAGTACTTC. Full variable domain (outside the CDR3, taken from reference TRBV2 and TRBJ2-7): EPEVTQTPSHQVTQMGQEVILRCVPISNHLYFYWYRQILGQKVEFLVSFYNNEISEKSEIFDDQFSVERPDGSNFTLKIRSTKLEDSAMYFCASSRPGAGGPEQYFGPGTRLTVT.

The CDR3 reads CASSEIGQGWEPQHF. DNA of the CDR3: TGTGCCAGCAGTGAAATCGGACAGGGGTGGGAGCCCCAGCATTTT. V and J are TRBV2 and TRBJ1-5; 9 positions match TRBD1. Looked up from germline, CDR1 is SNHLY and CDR2 is FYNNEI. CDR3 size: 15 residues. V lost 2 bases, J lost 8 bases, and 7 bases stayed unmatched.

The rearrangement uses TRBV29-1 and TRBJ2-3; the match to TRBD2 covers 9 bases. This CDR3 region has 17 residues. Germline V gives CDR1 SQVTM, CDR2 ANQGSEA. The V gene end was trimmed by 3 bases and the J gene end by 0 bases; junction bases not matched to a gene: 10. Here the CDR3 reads CSVEGGLALSSTDTQYF. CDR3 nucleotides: TGCAGCGTTGAGGGGGGACTAGCACTTTCTAGCACAGATACGCAGTATTTT.

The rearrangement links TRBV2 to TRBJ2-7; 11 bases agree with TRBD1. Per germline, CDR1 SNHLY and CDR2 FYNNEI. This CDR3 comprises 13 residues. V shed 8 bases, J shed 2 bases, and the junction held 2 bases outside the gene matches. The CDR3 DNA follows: TGTGCCAGCTCGGGACAGGGGGCCTACGAGCAGTACTTC. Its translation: CASSGQGAYEQYF.

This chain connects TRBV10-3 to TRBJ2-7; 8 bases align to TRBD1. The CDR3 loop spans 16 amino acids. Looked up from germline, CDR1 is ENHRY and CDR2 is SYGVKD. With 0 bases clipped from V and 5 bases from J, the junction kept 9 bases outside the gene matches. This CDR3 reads CAISESPGGAGHEQYF. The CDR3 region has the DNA TGTGCCATCAGTGAGTCACCAGGGGGCGCAGGCCACGAGCAGTACTTC.

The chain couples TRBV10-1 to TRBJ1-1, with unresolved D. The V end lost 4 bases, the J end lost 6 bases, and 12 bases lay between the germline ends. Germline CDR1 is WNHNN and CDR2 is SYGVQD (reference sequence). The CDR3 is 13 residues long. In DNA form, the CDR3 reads TGCGCCAGCAGTGTCGTCCGCGGAGCTGAAGCTTTCTTT. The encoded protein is CASSVVRGAEAFF.

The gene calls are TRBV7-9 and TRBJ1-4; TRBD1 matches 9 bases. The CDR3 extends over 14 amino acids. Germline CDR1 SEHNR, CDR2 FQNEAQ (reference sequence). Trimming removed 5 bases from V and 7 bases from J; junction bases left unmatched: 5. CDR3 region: CASSLGQGSEKLFF. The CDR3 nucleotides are TGTGCCAGCAGCCTGGGACAGGGAAGTGAAAAACTGTTTTTT.

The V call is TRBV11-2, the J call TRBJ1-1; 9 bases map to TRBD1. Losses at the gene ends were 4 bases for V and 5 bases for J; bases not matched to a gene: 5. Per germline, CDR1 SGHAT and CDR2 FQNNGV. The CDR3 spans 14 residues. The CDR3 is CASSWTGEGTEAFF. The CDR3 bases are TGTGCCAGCAGCTGGACAGGGGAAGGGACTGAAGCTTTCTTT.

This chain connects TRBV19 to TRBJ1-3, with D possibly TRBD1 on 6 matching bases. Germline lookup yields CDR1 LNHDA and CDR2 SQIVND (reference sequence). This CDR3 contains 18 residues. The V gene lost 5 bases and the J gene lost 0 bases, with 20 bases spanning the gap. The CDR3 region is CASSPPGQRINSGNTIYF. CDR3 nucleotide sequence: TGTGCCAGTAGTCCCCCTGGACAGCGCATCAACTCTGGAAACACCATATATTTT.

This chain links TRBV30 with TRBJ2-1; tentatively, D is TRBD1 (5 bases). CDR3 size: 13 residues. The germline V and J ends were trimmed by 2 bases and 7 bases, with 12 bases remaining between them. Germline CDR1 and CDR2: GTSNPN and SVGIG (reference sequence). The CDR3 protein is CAWSRGLWNEQFF. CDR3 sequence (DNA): TGTGCCTGGAGTAGGGGCTTATGGAATGAGCAGTTCTTC. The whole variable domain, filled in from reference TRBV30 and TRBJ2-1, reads SQTIHQWPATLVQPVGSPLSLECTVEGTSNPNLYWYRQAAGRGLQLLFYSVGIGQISSEVPQNLSASRPQDRQFILSSKKLLLSDSGFYLCAWSRGLWNEQFFGPGTRLTVL.

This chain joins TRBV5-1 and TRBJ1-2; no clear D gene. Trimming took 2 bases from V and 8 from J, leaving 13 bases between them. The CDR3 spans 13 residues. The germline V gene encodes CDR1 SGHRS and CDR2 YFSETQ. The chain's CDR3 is CASSFEGLEGYTF. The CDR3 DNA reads TGCGCCAGCAGCTTCGAGGGTCTCGAGGGCTACACCTTC.

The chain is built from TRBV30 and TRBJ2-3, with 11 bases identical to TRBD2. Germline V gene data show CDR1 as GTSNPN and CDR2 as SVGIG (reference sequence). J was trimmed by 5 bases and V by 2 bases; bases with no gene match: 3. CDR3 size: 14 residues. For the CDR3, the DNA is TGTGCCTGGAGTTCGGGACTAGCGGAAGATACGCAGTATTTT. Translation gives CAWSSGLAEDTQYF.

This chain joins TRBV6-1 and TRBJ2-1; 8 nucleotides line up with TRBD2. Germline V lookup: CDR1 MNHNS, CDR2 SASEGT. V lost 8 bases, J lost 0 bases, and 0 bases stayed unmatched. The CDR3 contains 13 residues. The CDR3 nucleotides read TGTGCCAGCGGGACTAGCTCCTACAATGAGCAGTTCTTC. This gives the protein CASGTSSYNEQFF.

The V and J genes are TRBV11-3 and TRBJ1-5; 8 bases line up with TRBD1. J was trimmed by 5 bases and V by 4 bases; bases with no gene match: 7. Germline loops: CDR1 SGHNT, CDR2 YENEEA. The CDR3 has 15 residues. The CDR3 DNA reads TGTGCCAGCAGCTCGCAAACAGGGGGGCATCAGCCCCAGCATTTT. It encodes CASSSQTGGHQPQHF.

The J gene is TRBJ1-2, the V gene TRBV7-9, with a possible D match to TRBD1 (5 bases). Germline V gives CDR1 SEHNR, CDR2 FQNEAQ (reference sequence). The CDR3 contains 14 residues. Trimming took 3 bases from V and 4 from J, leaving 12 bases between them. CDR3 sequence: CASSFPQVTYGYTF. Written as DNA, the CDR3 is TGTGCCAGCAGCTTTCCACAGGTGACCTATGGCTACACCTTC.

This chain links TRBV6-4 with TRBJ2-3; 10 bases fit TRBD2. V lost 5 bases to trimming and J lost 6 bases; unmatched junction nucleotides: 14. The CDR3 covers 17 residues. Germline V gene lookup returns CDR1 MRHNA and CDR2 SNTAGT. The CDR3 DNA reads TGTGCCAGCAGTCCTGGATGGCTAGCGGGGGTGACGGATACGCAGTATTTT. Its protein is CASSPGWLAGVTDTQYF.

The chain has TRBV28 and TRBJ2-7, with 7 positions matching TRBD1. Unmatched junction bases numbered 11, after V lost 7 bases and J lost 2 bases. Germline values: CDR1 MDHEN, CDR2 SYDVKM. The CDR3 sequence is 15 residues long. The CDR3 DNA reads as TGTGCCAGCACTGACGTACAGGGGATACCCTACGAGCAGTACTTC. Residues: CASTDVQGIPYEQYF.

The CDR3 DNA sequence: TGTGCCAGCAGTTTAACCCGAGGGCAGGCGATTAACTATGGCTACACCTTC. It translates to CASSLTRGQAINYGYTF. The V call is TRBV27, the J call TRBJ1-2; no reliable D call. Per germline, CDR1 MNHEY and CDR2 SMNVEV (reference sequence). The CDR3 loop spans 17 amino acids. V was clipped by 2 bases and J by 1 base, with 17 bases between them.

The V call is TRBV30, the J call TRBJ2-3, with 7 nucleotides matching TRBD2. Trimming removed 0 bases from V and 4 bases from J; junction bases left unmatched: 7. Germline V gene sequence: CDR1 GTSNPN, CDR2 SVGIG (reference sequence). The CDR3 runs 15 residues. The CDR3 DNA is TGTGCCTGGAGTGTAGCCCAGCGGGAATCAGATACGCAGTATTTT. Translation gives CAWSVAQRESDTQYF.

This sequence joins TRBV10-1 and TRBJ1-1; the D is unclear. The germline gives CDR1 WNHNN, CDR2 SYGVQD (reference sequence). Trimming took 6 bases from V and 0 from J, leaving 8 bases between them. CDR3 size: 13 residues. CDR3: CASSPQLNTEAFF. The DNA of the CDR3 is TGCGCCAGCAGCCCACAGCTGAACACTGAAGCTTTCTTT.

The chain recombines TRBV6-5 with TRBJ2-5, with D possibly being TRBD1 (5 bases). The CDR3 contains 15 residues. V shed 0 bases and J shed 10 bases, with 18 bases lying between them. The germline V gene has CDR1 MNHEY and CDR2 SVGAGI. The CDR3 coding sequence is TGTGCCAGCAGTTACTCGAATCCCTCGAAGGGGATCCAGTACTTC. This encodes CASSYSNPSKGIQYF.

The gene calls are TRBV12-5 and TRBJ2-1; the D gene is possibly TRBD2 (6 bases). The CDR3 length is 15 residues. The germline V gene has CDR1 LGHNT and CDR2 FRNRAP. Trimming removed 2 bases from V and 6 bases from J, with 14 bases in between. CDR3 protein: CASGLTPEGINEQFF. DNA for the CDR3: TGTGCTAGTGGTTTGACACCGGAGGGGATCAATGAGCAGTTCTTC.

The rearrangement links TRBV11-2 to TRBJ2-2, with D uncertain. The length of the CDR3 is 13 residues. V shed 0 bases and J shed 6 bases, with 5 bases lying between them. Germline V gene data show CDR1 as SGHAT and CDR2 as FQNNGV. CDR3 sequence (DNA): TGTGCCAGCAGCTTAGACAGGTCCGGGGAGCTGTTTTTT. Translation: CASSLDRSGELFF.

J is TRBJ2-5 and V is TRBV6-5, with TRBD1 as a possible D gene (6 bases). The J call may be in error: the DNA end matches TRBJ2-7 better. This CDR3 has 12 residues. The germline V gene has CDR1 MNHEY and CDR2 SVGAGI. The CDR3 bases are TGTGCCAGCAGTTCCAGGGGACACGAGCAGTACTTC. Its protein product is CASSSRGHEQYF.

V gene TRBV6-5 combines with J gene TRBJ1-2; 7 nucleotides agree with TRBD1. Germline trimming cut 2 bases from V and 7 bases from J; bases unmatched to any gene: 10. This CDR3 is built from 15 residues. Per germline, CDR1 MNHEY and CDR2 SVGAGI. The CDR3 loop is CASSYDPQGSRGYTF. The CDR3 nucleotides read TGTGCCAGCAGTTACGACCCACAGGGGAGCCGTGGCTACACCTTC.

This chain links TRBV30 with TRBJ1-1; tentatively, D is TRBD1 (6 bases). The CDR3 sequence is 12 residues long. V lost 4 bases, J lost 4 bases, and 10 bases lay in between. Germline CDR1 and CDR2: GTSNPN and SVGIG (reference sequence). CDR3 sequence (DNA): TGTGCCTGGAAAAGGGGGAGCACTGAAGCTTTCTTT. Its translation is CAWKRGSTEAFF.

As DNA, the CDR3 is TGCGCCAGCAGCAAACCCCGCGGGAGGGCCTTGGAGACCCAGTACTTC. The encoded protein is CASSKPRGRALETQYF. The chain employs TRBV5-1 and TRBJ2-5, with 9 bases fitting TRBD2. The CDR3 totals 16 residues. Trimming at V came to 4 bases and at J to 5 bases, leaving 12 bases not matched to a gene. CDR1 is SGHRS, CDR2 YFSETQ, per germline.

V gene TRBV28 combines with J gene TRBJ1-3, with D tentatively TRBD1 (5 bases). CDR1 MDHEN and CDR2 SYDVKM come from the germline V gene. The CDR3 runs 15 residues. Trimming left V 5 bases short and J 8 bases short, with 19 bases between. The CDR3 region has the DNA TGTGCCAGCAGTCCCCCCTTTGGAGGGGTAGACACCATATATTTT. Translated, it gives CASSPPFGGVDTIYF.